The clone carrying this TCR beta chain came up a few times. The junction differs from germline at one of its ends, possibly a read error. This entry comes from a study of prognosis after radiotherapy for stage I lung cancer. For the study at large: Operability status for all non-small cell lung cancer patients was recorded as medically inoperable. The roughly 14 male and 6 or 7 female patients were aged 53 to 84, median approximately 71 years.

Researchers used two-round multiplex PCR to amplify TCR beta CDR3 starting from genomic DNA. Primers (each specific to one TRBV or TRBJ gene) were used in first-round PCR. TCRdb ran MiXCR on the multiplex PCR reads and lists one entry per CDR3 protein. Of around 51,000 distinct CDR3 sequences listed, approximately 30% were seen once; the top ten hold roughly 9.4%. All patients showed node-negative disease on CT and PET/CT and lacked prior chemotherapy, radiotherapy or other malignancies. Germline CDR1 SNHLY, CDR2 FYNNEI. The CDR3 has 13 residues. The chain has TRBV2 and TRBJ1-2; D call uncertain. The TCR sequence derives from a donor of 50 years or more with non-small cell lung cancer. Here the sequenced sample was PBMCs, taken before or after stereotactic body radiation therapy (not recorded which). The CDR3 DNA reads as TGTGCCAGCAGCGAGGCCGCTAGCTATTGCTACACCTTC. Protein: CASSEAASYCYTF.